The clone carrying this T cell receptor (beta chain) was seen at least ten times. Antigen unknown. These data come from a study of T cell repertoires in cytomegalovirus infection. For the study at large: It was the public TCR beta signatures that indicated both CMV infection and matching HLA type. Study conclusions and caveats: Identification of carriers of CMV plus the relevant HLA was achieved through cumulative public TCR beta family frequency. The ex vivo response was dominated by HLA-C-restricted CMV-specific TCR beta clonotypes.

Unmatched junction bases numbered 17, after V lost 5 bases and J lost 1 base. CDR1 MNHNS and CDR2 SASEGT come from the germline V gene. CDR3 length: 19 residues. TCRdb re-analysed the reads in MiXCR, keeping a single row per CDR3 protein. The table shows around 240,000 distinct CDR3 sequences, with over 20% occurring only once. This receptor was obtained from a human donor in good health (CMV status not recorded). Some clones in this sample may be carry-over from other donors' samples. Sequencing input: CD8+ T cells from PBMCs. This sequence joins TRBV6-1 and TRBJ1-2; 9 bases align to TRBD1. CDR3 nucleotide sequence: TGTGCCAGCAGTCCACCCCCGGGACAGGGCCCCCCTTTTAACTATGGCTACACCTTC. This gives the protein CASSPPPGQGPPFNYGYTF.